Listed here are 2 T cell receptor beta chains from one sample, sequenced in a study of cytomegalovirus exposure and HLA in healthy donors. PCR primers comprised 60 Vbeta and 13 Jbeta primers. Profiling relied on immunoSEQ multiplex PCR, and the TCRdb table lists in-frame clones only, not all of them. The table includes over 150,000 clones, around 85% detected once. The specimen was PBMCs. The receptors were gathered from a man in his forties or fifties in good health and CMV-seronegative.

The CDR3 bases are TGCGCCAGCAGCCACAGACCCCCGGCACAGGGGACCGGTAACTATGGCTACACCTTC. Protein product: CASSHRPPAQGTGNYGYTF. The chain employs TRBV4-1 and TRBJ1-2; 7 nucleotides match TRBD1. V was clipped by 3 bases and J by 1 base; unmatched bases: 17. Germline V lookup: CDR1 MGHRA, CDR2 YSYEKL. The CDR3 has 19 amino acids.

This rearrangement joins TRBV6-4 to TRBJ2-2, with D maybe TRBD1 (6 bases). The CDR3 totals 15 residues. Between the trimmed V and J ends, which lost 0 bases and 2 bases, there was a span of 7 bases. Germline-derived CDR1 and CDR2 are MRHNA and SNTAGT. CDR3: CASSDSGTNTGELFF. Written as DNA, the CDR3 is TGTGCCAGCAGTGACTCCGGGACAAACACCGGGGAGCTGTTTTTT.